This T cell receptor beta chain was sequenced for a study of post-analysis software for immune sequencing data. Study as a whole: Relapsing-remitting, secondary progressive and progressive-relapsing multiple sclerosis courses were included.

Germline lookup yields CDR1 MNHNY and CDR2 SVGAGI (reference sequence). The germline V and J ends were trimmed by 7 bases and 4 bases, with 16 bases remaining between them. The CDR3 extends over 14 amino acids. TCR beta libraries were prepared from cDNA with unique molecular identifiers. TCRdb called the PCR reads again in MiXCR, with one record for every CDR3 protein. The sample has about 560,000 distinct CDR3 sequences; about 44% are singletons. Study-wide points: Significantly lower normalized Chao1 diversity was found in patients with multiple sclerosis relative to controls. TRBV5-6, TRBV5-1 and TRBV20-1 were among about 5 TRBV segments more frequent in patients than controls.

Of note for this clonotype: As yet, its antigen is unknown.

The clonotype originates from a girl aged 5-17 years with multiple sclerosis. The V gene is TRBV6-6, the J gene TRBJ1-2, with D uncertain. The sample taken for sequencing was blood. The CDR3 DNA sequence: TGTGCCAGCACCCGAGACACTTCAACCTATGGCTACACCTTC. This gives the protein CASTRDTSTYGYTF.